The present TCR beta chain was sequenced within a study of T cells after posttransplantation cyclophosphamide. Broader study findings: Blood and skin or GI T cell repertoires showed limited TRB overlap. Donor-recipient repertoire similarity was low at 1-2 months, rising over year one. TRB clonality was highly associated with recipient CMV seropositivity and reactivation.

This clone was seen repeatedly, ten times or more. Antigen specificity is unknown. The CDR3 has 14 residues. V was pared by 5 bases and J by 3 bases, with 13 bases between. The V gene's germline CDR1 is LNHNV and CDR2 YYDKDF (reference sequence). Cyclophosphamide on days +3 and +4 followed busulfan-fludarabine conditioning and a marrow graft. Only in-frame clones appear in the TCRdb table, and some are missing; sequencing was by immunoSEQ multiplex PCR. The repertoire has under 15,000 clones, none seen only once; the ten largest take 25% to 30%. This clonotype originated in a female patient in her thirties or forties who received an allogeneic stem cell transplant from an unrelated donor, was CMV-positive, and had acute GVHD only. Some of the T cells might come from the graft donor. The chain recombines TRBV15 with TRBJ1-1; TRBD1 is a possible D gene (6 bases). Sequencing was performed on PBMCs, taken after allogeneic stem cell transplant with posttransplant cyclophosphamide. CDR3 in DNA: TGTGCCACCAGCCGTAGGGGGATGGACACTGAAGCTTTCTTT. This translates into CATSRRGMDTEAFF.